The next 30 T cell receptor beta chains were all read from a single sample in a study of T cell changes during pregnancy in multiple sclerosis. Libraries were prepared by immunoSEQ multiplex PCR; TCRdb keeps only in-frame clonotypes and omits some of them. The repertoire holds more than 35,000 clones, with approximately 92% as singletons. The sequencing used CD4+ T cells from peripheral blood mononuclear cells, collected in the third trimester of pregnancy. All receptors derive from a female donor in good health, enrolled as a control in a pregnancy study.

The chain couples TRBV6-1 to TRBJ1-3; TRBD1 matches 10 bases. Germline lookup yields CDR1 MNHNS and CDR2 SASEGT. The junction had 5 bases not matched to a gene; V was cut back by 6 bases and J by 3 bases. There are 15 residues in the CDR3. The CDR3 protein is CASREGQGSGNTIYF. The CDR3 bases are TGTGCCAGCAGGGAGGGACAGGGGAGTGGAAACACCATATATTTT.

The genes are TRBV25-1 and TRBJ1-2, with 9 bases lining up with TRBD1. This CDR3 has 15 amino acids. Germline V lookup: CDR1 MGHDK, CDR2 SYGVNS. After removal of 4 bases from V and 4 bases from J, the junction contained 7 bases not matched to a gene. CDR3 protein: CASSAGTGPLYGYTF. The CDR3 region has the DNA TGTGCCAGCAGTGCCGGGACAGGGCCCCTCTATGGCTACACCTTC.

V gene TRBV5-6 combines with J gene TRBJ1-2; D unclear. CDR3 size: 12 residues. Per germline, CDR1 SGHDT and CDR2 YYEEEE. The V and J ends lost 0 bases and 3 bases respectively, with 3 bases between them. This CDR3 is CASSLADYGYTF. For the CDR3, the DNA is TGTGCCAGCAGCTTGGCCGACTATGGCTACACCTTC. Supplemented by reference TRBV5-6 and TRBJ1-2, the full variable domain reads DAGVTQSPTHLIKTRGQQVTLRCSPKSGHDTVSWYQQALGQGPQFIFQYYEEEERQRGNFPDRFSGHQFPNYSSELNVNALLLGDSALYLCASSLADYGYTFGSGTRLTVV.

This clone was recorded once. This sequence joins TRBV12-1 and TRBJ2-7; TRBD1 is the table's D call and was not checked against the DNA. TRBV12-1 is an annotated pseudogene. The CDR3 has 14 amino acids. The CDR3 DNA is TGTGCCAGCAGCTACCCAACAGGGTCCTACGAGCAGTACTTC. Its protein is CASSYPTGSYEQYF.

To note about this clone: The DNA is left out, because the CDR3 cannot be placed on it with certainty; the CDR3 is given as TCRdb lists it. Additional DNA sequences in this sample encode the identical CDR3. This chain joins TRBV21-1 and TRBJ1-2; TRBD1, as called in the table, went unchecked against the DNA. TRBV21-1 is an annotated pseudogene. Inclusive of both ends, the CDR3 amounts to 15 amino acids. CDR3 sequence: CASSKVGQGNYGYTF.

The chain is built from TRBV11-1 and TRBJ2-7, with 13 bases matching TRBD2. With 0 bases clipped from V and 4 bases from J, the junction kept 3 bases outside the gene matches. Germline V CDR1 and CDR2: SGHAT, FQDESV (reference sequence). The CDR3 is 16 amino acids. The chain's CDR3 is CASSLAPGLAGYEQYF. CDR3 sequence (DNA): TGTGCCAGCAGCTTAGCCCCGGGACTAGCGGGGTACGAGCAGTACTTC.

In this sample, this clone turned up once. The gene calls are TRBV18 and TRBJ1-2; the D gene is possibly TRBD1 (6 bases). Germline-derived CDR1 and CDR2 are KGHSH and LQKENI. This CDR3 has 13 amino acids. V was clipped by 3 bases and J by 8 bases, with 13 bases between them. CDR3 region: CASSPPYREGYTF. As DNA, the CDR3 is TGTGCCAGCTCACCTCCCTACAGGGAGGGCTACACCTTC.

The chain employs TRBV5-1 and TRBJ2-5; TRBD1 is a possible D gene (6 bases). The V end lost 4 bases, the J end lost 3 bases, and 10 bases lay between the germline ends. Germline CDR1 and CDR2: SGHRS and YFSETQ. The length of the CDR3 is 13 residues. This CDR3 reads CASSKGVEETQYF. In DNA form, the CDR3 reads TGCGCCAGCAGCAAGGGGGTGGAAGAGACCCAGTACTTC.

The J gene is TRBJ1-1, the V gene TRBV7-2, with 10 bases aligning to TRBD1. J gave up 4 bases and V 4 bases, and 12 bases lay outside the gene matches. In germline, CDR1 is SGHTA, CDR2 FQGNSA. The CDR3 loop spans 17 amino acids. DNA for the CDR3: TGTGCCAGCAGCTCCGGACAGAGACGGACAGGGGGCACTGAAGCTTTCTTT. It codes for CASSSGQRRTGGTEAFF. The whole variable domain, filled in from reference TRBV7-2 and TRBJ1-1, reads GAGVSQSPSNKVTEKGKDVELRCDPISGHTALYWYRQSLGQGLEFLIYFQGNSAPDKSGLPSDRFSAERTGGSVSTLTIQRTQQEDSAVYLCASSSGQRRTGGTEAFFGQGTRLTVV.

This chain links TRBV7-3 with TRBJ2-1; TRBD2 matches 16 bases. Germline trimming cut 5 bases from V and 6 bases from J; bases unmatched to any gene: 7. In germline, CDR1 is SGHTA, CDR2 FQGTGA. CDR3 size: 17 residues. The CDR3 sequence: CASSRGLAGGPGNEQFF. The CDR3 DNA is TGTGCCAGCAGCCGGGGACTAGCGGGGGGGCCAGGCAATGAGCAGTTCTTC.

This rearrangement joins TRBV10-3 to TRBJ2-3; a weak D match, TRBD2 (7 bases). V dropped 6 bases and J dropped 3 bases, with 13 bases sitting between them. The CDR3 consists of 14 residues. CDR1 is ENHRY, CDR2 SYGVKD, per germline. As DNA, the CDR3 is TGTGCCATCAGAGGGGGAGGGAGTACAGATACGCAGTATTTT. Translating gives CAIRGGGSTDTQYF.

The chain is built from TRBV7-3 and TRBJ2-6, with 8 bases matching TRBD1. CDR1 and CDR2 (germline): SGHTA, FQGTGA. The CDR3 length is 19 residues. V trimming: 1 base; J trimming: 0 bases; junction bases outside the gene matches: 8. CDR3 residues: CASSLMGTGFHSGANVLTF. DNA for the CDR3: TGTGCCAGCAGCTTAATGGGGACAGGATTCCACTCTGGGGCCAACGTCCTGACTTTC. The variable domain in full, with the rest retrieved from reference TRBV7-3 and TRBJ2-6, is GAGVSQTPSNKVTEKGKYVELRCDPISGHTALYWYRQSLGQGPEFLIYFQGTGAADDSGLPNDRFFAVRPEGSVSTLKIQRTERGDSAVYLCASSLMGTGFHSGANVLTFGAGSRLTVL.

This chain links TRBV7-3 with TRBJ2-1; 8 nucleotides line up with TRBD2. The junction had 4 bases not matched to a gene; V was cut back by 5 bases and J by 7 bases. Germline V gene data show CDR1 as SGHTA and CDR2 as FQGTGA. The CDR3 runs 13 residues. CDR3: CASSPPGGNEQFF. The CDR3 nucleotides read TGTGCCAGCAGCCCCCCGGGGGGGAATGAGCAGTTCTTC.

Only one count was recorded for this clone. The V gene is TRBV12-5, the J gene TRBJ2-7; D unclear. Germline assignment: CDR1 LGHNT and CDR2 FRNRAP. The CDR3 is made up of 12 amino acids. Trimming left V 0 bases short and J 4 bases short, with 4 bases between. CDR3 sequence (DNA): TGTGCTAGTGGTTTGGTCGAGTACGAGCAGTACTTC. This codes for CASGLVEYEQYF. Variable domain in full (rest from reference TRBV12-5 and TRBJ2-7): DARVTQTPRHKVTEMGQEVTMRCQPILGHNTVFWYRQTMMQGLELLAYFRNRAPLDDSGMPKDRFSAEMPDATLATLKIQPSEPRDSAVYFCASGLVEYEQYFGPGTRLTVT.

V usage is TRBV5-1 and J usage is TRBJ2-7, with D maybe TRBD1 (6 bases). The V and J ends lost 4 bases and 5 bases respectively, with 16 bases between them. Germline loops: CDR1 SGHRS, CDR2 YFSETQ. There are 14 residues in the CDR3. The CDR3, as DNA: TGCGCCAGCAGCAAGGGACAAGGGCGGCACGAGCAGTACTTC. It codes for CASSKGQGRHEQYF.

This chain joins TRBV25-1 and TRBJ2-2; 9 bases match TRBD1. The CDR3 covers 15 residues. Germline values: CDR1 MGHDK, CDR2 SYGVNS. With V trimmed by 4 bases and J by 6 bases, 6 bases remained unmatched. The CDR3: CASSANRGRAGELFF. CDR3 DNA: TGTGCCAGCAGTGCCAACAGGGGGCGCGCCGGGGAGCTGTTTTTT.

The chain uses TRBV7-2 and TRBJ2-5, with 9 bases aligning to TRBD1. The CDR3 has 15 residues. With V trimmed by 5 bases and J by 1 base, 5 bases remained unmatched. Germline V gene sequence: CDR1 SGHTA, CDR2 FQGNSA. CDR3 residues: CASSRDRASQETQYF. The CDR3 nucleotides are TGTGCCAGCAGCCGGGACAGGGCGTCCCAAGAGACCCAGTACTTC.

This rearrangement joins TRBV29-1 to TRBJ1-1; possibly TRBD1 for D (6 bases). Germline V gene sequence: CDR1 SQVTM, CDR2 ANQGSEA. This CDR3 contains 13 residues. V was shortened by 7 bases and J by 3 bases, with 15 bases between the two germline ends. CDR3 DNA sequence: TGCAGCGCCCCGGGGGGGGCGGACACTGAAGCTTTCTTT. Its protein is CSAPGGADTEAFF.

This CDR3 is CASKGGESTGANVLTF. DNA for the CDR3: TGTGCCAGTAAAGGGGGGGAAAGTACTGGGGCCAACGTCCTGACTTTC. This chain connects TRBV19 to TRBJ2-6; possible D gene TRBD2, 7 bases. The V end lost 7 bases, the J end lost 2 bases, and 15 bases lay between the germline ends. This CDR3 is built from 16 residues. The germline V gene encodes CDR1 LNHDA and CDR2 SQIVND (reference sequence).

V is TRBV6-5 and J is TRBJ2-7; D might be TRBD1 (6 bases). The V and J ends lost 8 bases and 1 base respectively, with 15 bases between them. This CDR3 has 14 amino acids. Looked up from germline, CDR1 is MNHEY and CDR2 is SVGAGI. In nucleotides, the CDR3 is TGTGCCAGCCGATACAGGGCCTGGTCCTACGAGCAGTACTTC. Protein: CASRYRAWSYEQYF.

In its sample, this clone was seen once. The chain carries TRBV18 and TRBJ2-7, with D tentatively TRBD2 (5 bases). Trimming removed 2 bases from V and 0 bases from J, with 5 bases in between. Germline lookup yields CDR1 KGHSH and CDR2 LQKENI. CDR3 length: 13 amino acids. The chain's CDR3 is CASSPTSSYEQYF. The CDR3, as DNA: TGTGCCAGCTCACCAACTAGCTCCTACGAGCAGTACTTC.

The chain is built from TRBV7-9 and TRBJ1-5; 9 bases line up with TRBD1. Germline V CDR1 and CDR2: SEHNR, FQNEAQ (reference sequence). V lost 5 bases to trimming and J lost 0 bases; unmatched junction nucleotides: 5. The CDR3 sequence is 16 residues long. Here the CDR3 reads CASSLGDRDSNQPQHF. The CDR3 nucleotides are TGTGCCAGCAGCCTAGGGGACAGGGATAGCAATCAGCCCCAGCATTTT.

CDR3 coding DNA: TGTGCCAGCAGTGAAGAGCCTACTCTCTATGGCTACACCTTC. This translates into CASSEEPTLYGYTF. V is TRBV2 and J is TRBJ1-2; D is unclear. Germline-derived CDR1 and CDR2 are SNHLY and FYNNEI. The ends were cut back, 1 base at V and 4 bases at J, with 10 bases in the middle. This CDR3 has 14 residues.

V usage is TRBV28 and J usage is TRBJ1-1, with D unresolved. The CDR3 loop spans 13 amino acids. V was shortened by 7 bases and J by 11 bases, with 20 bases between the two germline ends. Germline CDR1 reads MDHEN; CDR2 reads SYDVKM. The CDR3 protein is CASTLDSPGSAFF. As DNA, the CDR3 is TGTGCCAGCACCCTAGATTCTCCGGGAAGCGCTTTCTTT. Combining the CDR3 with reference TRBV28 and TRBJ1-1 gives the whole variable domain DVKVTQSSRYLVKRTGEKVFLECVQDMDHENMFWYRQDPGLGLRLIYFSYDVKMKEKGDIPEGYSVSREKKERFSLILESASTNQTSMYLCASTLDSPGSAFFGQGTRLTVV.

The chain uses TRBV6-5 and TRBJ1-2; D not resolved. This CDR3 has 13 amino acids. V lost 5 bases and J 7 bases, leaving 14 bases between the germline ends. CDR1 and CDR2 from the germline V gene are MNHEY and SVGAGI. The CDR3 nucleotides are TGTGCCAGCAGTCCCCTTGGAGGGCTTGGCTACACCTTC. Protein sequence: CASSPLGGLGYTF.

The chain uses TRBV7-8 and TRBJ2-5, with 8 bases that match TRBD2. The CDR3 is made up of 17 amino acids. The J segment lost 5 bases and the V segment lost 5 bases, leaving 16 bases of the junction unmatched. CDR1 is SGHVS, CDR2 FQNEAQ, per germline. The chain's CDR3 is CASSKRGGVAGRETQYF. The CDR3 DNA reads as TGTGCCAGCAGCAAAAGGGGGGGGGTAGCGGGAAGGGAGACCCAGTACTTC.

The chain combines TRBV11-3 with TRBJ2-3, with D hard to call. V was shortened by 5 bases and J by 5 bases, with 11 bases between the two germline ends. This CDR3 has 13 residues. CDR1 and CDR2 (germline): SGHNT, YENEEA. The CDR3 reads CASSAEAGDTQYF. The CDR3 nucleotides are TGTGCCAGCAGCGCCGAGGCCGGAGATACGCAGTATTTT.

The J gene is TRBJ2-4, the V gene TRBV19; 8 bases are a match to TRBD2. The CDR3 is 15 amino acids. Germline V gene sequence: CDR1 LNHDA, CDR2 SQIVND (reference sequence). Trimming took 5 bases from V and 8 from J; bases not matched to a gene: 11. CDR3 DNA: TGTGCCAGTAGTCCCGTCCGGGGGACTAGGGACATTCAGTACTTC. Protein product: CASSPVRGTRDIQYF.

The chain joins TRBV5-1 to TRBJ2-5, with D tentatively TRBD1 (6 bases). Trimming pared 6 bases from V and 2 bases from J, leaving 11 bases between. From germline, CDR1 is SGHRS and CDR2 YFSETQ. The CDR3 is made up of 13 amino acids. In DNA, the CDR3 is TGCGCCAGCAACCCCACAGGGCAAGAGACCCAGTACTTC. Its translation is CASNPTGQETQYF.

The count of this clone is one. The gene calls are TRBV25-1 and TRBJ2-1; 12 bases match TRBD1. The CDR3 is 15 amino acids. J lost 7 bases, V lost 3 bases, and 4 bases had no gene match. The germline V gene has CDR1 MGHDK and CDR2 SYGVNS. CDR3 in amino acids: CASSEGTGGKNEQFF. CDR3 sequence (DNA): TGTGCCAGCAGTGAGGGGACAGGGGGCAAGAATGAGCAGTTCTTC.